What follows are 3 T cell receptor beta chains derived from one specimen sequenced in a study of blood T cell repertoires in COVID-19. Sequenced by immunoSEQ multiplex PCR; TCRdb stores in-frame clones only, minus some. The sample includes under 250,000 clones, almost 85% of them seen just once. Sequencing used peripheral blood. The receptors were gathered from a man aged 45-65 years with COVID-19, enrolled during active disease.

The genes are TRBV7-2 and TRBJ2-5; perhaps TRBD1 as D (5 bases). The CDR3 extends over 17 amino acids. V lost 7 bases and J lost 1, with 22 bases in between. Germline CDR1 is SGHTA and CDR2 is FQGNSA. CDR3 amino acids: CASNSQAGHNFQETQYF. The CDR3 region has the DNA TGTGCCAGCAACTCCCAAGCTGGACACAACTTCCAAGAGACCCAGTACTTC.

A few counts support this clone. One end of the junction fails to match germline, which may point to a read error. The chain has TRBV5-1 and TRBJ1-1; D possibly corresponds to TRBD1 (5 bases). CDR1 is SGHRS, CDR2 YFSETQ, per germline. The CDR3 length is 13 residues. DNA of the CDR3: TGCGCCAGCAGCTCGGACACCTACACTGGAGCTTTCTTT. Protein: CASSSDTYTGAFF.

This chain links TRBV7-8 with TRBJ2-3, with 8 bases fitting TRBD2. The CDR3 runs to 15 residues. The germline gives CDR1 SGHVS, CDR2 FQNEAQ. V shed 5 bases, J shed 4 bases, and the junction held 8 bases outside the gene matches. The CDR3 coding sequence is TGTGCCAGCAGCCTCGGGGGGGGCCTGCCAGATACGCAGTATTTT. Translated, it gives CASSLGGGLPDTQYF.